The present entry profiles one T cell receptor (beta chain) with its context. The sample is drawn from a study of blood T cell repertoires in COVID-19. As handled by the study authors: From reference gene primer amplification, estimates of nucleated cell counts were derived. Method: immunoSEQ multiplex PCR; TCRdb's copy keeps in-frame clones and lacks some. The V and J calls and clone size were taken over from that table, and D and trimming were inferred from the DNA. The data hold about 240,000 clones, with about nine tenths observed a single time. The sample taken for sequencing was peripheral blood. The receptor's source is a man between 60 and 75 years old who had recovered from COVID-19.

CDR3 sequence (DNA): TGTGCCAGCAGCTTAGGGAAGTGGGACTACGGGCGGCAGACCCAGTACTTC. Translated, it gives CASSLGKWDYGRQTQYF. This rearrangement joins TRBV7-9 to TRBJ2-5; 7 positions match TRBD2. Trimming removed 1 base from V and 6 bases from J; junction bases left unmatched: 14. The CDR3 sequence is 17 residues long. The germline V gene has CDR1 SEHNR and CDR2 FQNEAQ (reference sequence). The full variable domain, with the rest looked up from reference TRBV7-9 and TRBJ2-5, is DTGVSQNPRHKITKRGQNVTFRCDPISEHNRLYWYRQTLGQGPEFLTYFQNEAQLEKSRLLSDRFSAERPKGSFSTLEIQRTEQGDSAMYLCASSLGKWDYGRQTQYFGPGTRLLVL.